This section outlines one TCR beta chain sequence together with its context. The record originates from a study of blood T cell repertoires in COVID-19. Looking at the study overall: Material from acute and convalescent COVID-19 was sourced from the United States, Italy and Spain. T cells, B-cell-depleted T cells, or PBMCs supplied cDNA or gDNA.

The CDR3 spans 15 residues. CDR1 and CDR2 (germline): SGHVS, FNYEAQ. V trimming: 5 bases; J trimming: 0 bases; junction bases outside the gene matches: 4. Original data processing: Reference gene primer amplification gave estimated nucleated cell counts. Profiling relied on immunoSEQ multiplex PCR, and the TCRdb table lists in-frame clones only, not all of them. D and trimming come from the DNA, and the V and J calls and clone size come from that table. The sample contains fewer than 70,000 clones, approximately 92% of which appear only once. The rearrangement uses TRBV7-6 and TRBJ1-3; 7 bases match TRBD1. The sample consisted of peripheral blood. This receptor was obtained from a man in his fifties or sixties with acute or convalescent COVID-19. CDR3 loop: CASSLDRSSGNTIYF. The CDR3 nucleotides read TGTGCCAGCAGCCTGGACAGGAGCTCTGGAAACACCATATATTTT. Filled out from reference TRBV7-6 and TRBJ1-3, the complete variable domain reads GAGVSQSPRYKVTKRGQDVALRCDPISGHVSLYWYRQALGQGPEFLTYFNYEAQQDKSGLPNDRFSAERPEGSISTLTIQRTEQRDSAMYRCASSLDRSSGNTIYFGEGSWLTVV.